This TCR beta chain was identified during a study of CD8 T cells in Susac syndrome. CDR3 length equals 14 residues. V lost 7 bases, J lost 2 bases, and 6 bases stayed unmatched. An amount of RNA that ranged from roughly 0.45 to 1 ug was reverse transcribed with random hexamers. Via MiXCR, TCRdb re-called the immunoSEQ multiplex PCR reads, giving one row per CDR3 protein. The sample carries a few hundred thousand distinct CDR3 sequences, 80% to 95% recorded once. The V call is TRBV12-3 or TRBV12-4, the J call TRBJ2-7; 9 bases line up with TRBD1. The sequencing input was CD8+ T cells from PBMCs. The sequence was obtained from a human donor with multiple sclerosis. The CDR3 here is CASTPGQGTYEQYF. As DNA, the CDR3 is TGTGCCAGCACCCCGGGACAGGGTACCTACGAGCAGTACTTC.